Reported below is one T cell receptor beta chain. These data are taken from a study of blood T cell repertoires in COVID-19. Study-wide background: The origin of the acute and convalescent COVID-19 samples was the United States, Italy and Spain. From T cells, B-cell-depleted T cells, or PBMCs came the material, which was cDNA or gDNA.

The Seattle patients, enrolled during active infection, were followed longitudinally. The germline V and J ends were trimmed by 1 base and 2 bases, with 9 bases remaining between them. The V gene's germline CDR1 is SEHNR and CDR2 FQNEAQ (reference sequence). The CDR3 has 15 residues. As handled by the study authors: For nucleated cells, counts were estimated from reference gene primer amplification. The table came from immunoSEQ multiplex PCR; TCRdb's copy has only in-frame clones and leaves some out. V and J calls and clone size are copied from that table; D and trimming were computed from the DNA. The sample yields about 150,000 clones, around 86% seen once.

The J gene is TRBJ1-5, the V gene TRBV7-9; possibly TRBD1 for D (6 bases). The sequenced sample consisted of peripheral blood. The source of this sequence is a woman older than 75 with COVID-19, enrolled during active disease. CDR3 protein: CASSLGDTRNQPQHF. For the CDR3, the DNA is TGTGCCAGCAGCTTAGGGGACACCCGCAATCAGCCCCAGCATTTT.